The sample holds a few counts of the clone carrying this T cell receptor (beta chain). The target antigen is unknown. This entry comes from a study of blood T cells in healthy people across ages. Caucasian individuals from Russia who were healthy and aged roughly 6 to 100 acted as donors. Then a second PCR, running roughly 6 to 12 cycles, was carried out with a sample-barcoded 5' primer and a J-beta primer mix. TCRdb ran MiXCR on the 5' RACE reads and lists one entry per CDR3 protein. The data hold about 1.5 million distinct CDR3 sequences, with about 43% observed a single time. Study results and caveats: A roughly linear age-dependent decrease characterized TCR beta diversity per million T cells.

The specimen was blood. The receptor was derived from a woman between 18 and 29 years old in good health.

The CDR3 DNA is TGTGCCAGCAGCTGGCTAGCGGGGACAGATACGCAGTATTTT. This translates into CASSWLAGTDTQYF. The chain employs TRBV11-2 and TRBJ2-3; 9 bases are shared with TRBD2. The V and J ends lost 4 bases and 3 bases, in that order; junction bases with no gene match: 2. The germline V gene encodes CDR1 SGHAT and CDR2 FQNNGV. The CDR3 runs 14 residues. The full variable domain, completed using reference TRBV11-2 and TRBJ2-3, is EAGVAQSPRYKIIEKRQSVAFWCNPISGHATLYWYQQILGQGPKLLIQFQNNGVVDDSQLPKDRFSAERLKGVDSTLKIQPAKLEDSAVYLCASSWLAGTDTQYFGPGTRLTVL.